These 26 T cell receptor beta chains came from one sample sequenced in a study of T cell responses to AZD1222 COVID-19 vaccine. Data came from immunoSEQ multiplex PCR; TCRdb stores just in-frame clones and leaves some out. The sample lists 100,000 to 150,000 clones, 89% seen once, with roughly 6.5% in the top ten. The starting material was peripheral blood, obtained on day 0 of AZD1222 vaccination. The receptors come from an adult in good health.

The chain recombines TRBV29-1 with TRBJ1-2; D ambiguous. CDR1 SQVTM and CDR2 ANQGSEA come from the germline V gene. Between the trimmed V and J ends, which lost 3 bases and 8 bases, there was a span of 10 bases. The CDR3 contains 11 residues. The DNA of the CDR3 is TGCAGCGTTGACGACCGAGTGGGCTACACCTTC. Translated: CSVDDRVGYTF.

The chain joins TRBV10-3 to TRBJ1-2; 7 bases fit TRBD1. The V segment lost 10 bases and the J segment 8 bases; nucleotides outside the gene matches: 28. There are 18 residues in the CDR3. Looked up from germline, CDR1 is ENHRY and CDR2 is SYGVKD. The CDR3 sequence: CATKTPETGRPAATGYTF. The CDR3 DNA is TGTGCCACCAAAACGCCCGAGACAGGGAGACCCGCAGCGACGGGCTACACCTTC.

The CDR3 loop is CASSLAQGSLPGGYTF. DNA of the CDR3: TGTGCCAGCAGCTTAGCGCAGGGATCTCTCCCGGGTGGCTACACCTTC. The rearrangement links TRBV7-2 to TRBJ1-2; possible D gene TRBD1, 5 bases. The CDR3 is made up of 16 amino acids. Germline loops: CDR1 SGHTA, CDR2 FQGNSA. V was cut by 0 bases and J by 7 bases, with 18 bases left in between. The full variable domain, completed using reference TRBV7-2 and TRBJ1-2, is GAGVSQSPSNKVTEKGKDVELRCDPISGHTALYWYRQSLGQGLEFLIYFQGNSAPDKSGLPSDRFSAERTGGSVSTLTIQRTQQEDSAVYLCASSLAQGSLPGGYTFGSGTRLTVV.

The rearrangement links TRBV7-8 to TRBJ2-2; D gene unclear. Germline-derived CDR1 and CDR2 are SGHVS and FQNEAQ. The CDR3 totals 13 residues. V was clipped by 4 bases and J by 6 bases, with 9 bases between them. The CDR3 spells CASSSQLAGELFF. The CDR3, as DNA: TGTGCCAGCAGCTCTCAACTGGCCGGGGAGCTGTTTTTT.

The chain's CDR3 is CASSPTSGGDEQYF. The CDR3, as DNA: TGTGCCAGCAGCCCCACGAGTGGAGGGGACGAGCAGTACTTC. The chain couples TRBV11-3 to TRBJ2-7; D is possibly TRBD2 (6 bases). Trimming removed 5 bases at V and 5 bases at J, with 16 bases between. Germline assignment: CDR1 SGHNT and CDR2 YENEEA. The CDR3 spans 14 residues.

The gene calls are TRBV27 and TRBJ2-5, with D possibly matching TRBD1 (5 bases). The CDR3 is 13 amino acids. V lost 9 bases, J lost 1 base, and 12 bases lay in between. Germline V gene data show CDR1 as MNHEY and CDR2 as SMNVEV (reference sequence). The CDR3 here is CASRGLAQETQYF. In DNA, the CDR3 is TGTGCCAGTAGGGGATTAGCCCAAGAGACCCAGTACTTC.

The chain couples TRBV11-2 to TRBJ1-1; TRBD1 aligns across 10 bases. The J segment lost 3 bases and the V segment lost 5 bases, leaving 12 bases of the junction unmatched. This CDR3 comprises 17 residues. CDR1 and CDR2 (germline): SGHAT, FQNNGV. The CDR3 bases are TGTGCCAGCAGCAGGCACCGGGACAGGGGCGTAGACACTGAAGCTTTCTTT. Translation gives CASSRHRDRGVDTEAFF.

This rearrangement joins TRBV3-1 (or the pseudogene TRBV3-2) to TRBJ1-2, with no clear D. V lost 0 bases and J lost 5, with 7 bases in between. CDR1 is LGHDT and CDR2 is YNNKEL in the germline V gene (reference sequence). The CDR3 consists of 13 residues. The CDR3 sequence: CASSQEGMYGYTF. CDR3 nucleotide sequence: TGTGCCAGCAGCCAAGAGGGTATGTATGGCTACACCTTC.

V usage is TRBV7-9 and J usage is TRBJ1-3; 10 bases are shared with TRBD1. V was pared by 5 bases and J by 2 bases, with 6 bases of the junction left unmatched. The CDR3 spans 16 residues. Germline-derived CDR1 and CDR2 are SEHNR and FQNEAQ (reference sequence). DNA of the CDR3: TGTGCCAGCAGCACATCCGGGACAGGGGCTGGAAACACCATATATTTT. Its translation: CASSTSGTGAGNTIYF.

The chain employs TRBV6-6 and TRBJ2-1, with D uncertain. V dropped 7 bases and J dropped 10 bases, with 14 bases sitting between them. The germline V gene encodes CDR1 MNHNY and CDR2 SVGAGI (reference sequence). CDR3 size: 12 residues. DNA for the CDR3: TGTGCCAGCACTTCGACCCTTAGAGAGCAGTTCTTC. It specifies CASTSTLREQFF.

The chain uses TRBV18 and TRBJ2-7; TRBD1 might be the D (6 bases). The CDR3 is made up of 14 amino acids. Trimming cost V 3 bases and J 0 bases, with 9 bases left between them. The germline gives CDR1 KGHSH, CDR2 LQKENI. CDR3 sequence: CASSPADSSYEQYF. Here the CDR3 DNA reads TGTGCCAGCTCACCCGCGGACAGCTCCTACGAGCAGTACTTC.

The chain uses TRBV4-2 and TRBJ2-5, with 8 positions matching TRBD2. CDR3 length equals 15 residues. Trimming cost V 5 bases and J 4 bases; bases outside gene matches: 9. The germline V gene encodes CDR1 LGHNA and CDR2 YNFKEQ. The CDR3 is CASSTRGGLSETQYF. For the CDR3, the DNA is TGTGCCAGCAGCACCCGGGGGGGTTTATCAGAGACCCAGTACTTC.

This rearrangement joins TRBV19 to TRBJ1-1; TRBD1 matches at 7 bases. CDR1 is LNHDA and CDR2 is SQIVND in the germline V gene (reference sequence). The ends lost 4 bases at V and 5 bases at J; junction bases unmatched: 10. The CDR3 loop spans 15 amino acids. The CDR3 reads CASSTAGQLVTEAFF. In DNA, the CDR3 is TGTGCCAGTAGTACAGCGGGACAGTTAGTTACTGAAGCTTTCTTT.

This chain connects TRBV23-1 to TRBJ2-1; 7 bases agree with TRBD2. TRBV23-1 is an ORF; its function is uncertain. CDR3 size: 16 residues. Trimming cost V 2 bases and J 5 bases; bases outside gene matches: 9. This CDR3 is CASSQPSGIVNNEQFF. In DNA form, the CDR3 reads TGCGCCAGCAGTCAACCGAGCGGGATCGTAAACAATGAGCAGTTCTTC.

The chain recombines TRBV7-2 with TRBJ1-1; 7 bases fit TRBD1. Trimming took 6 bases from V and 6 from J; bases not matched to a gene: 10. The V gene's germline CDR1 is SGHTA and CDR2 FQGNSA. This CDR3 has 14 residues. CDR3 amino acids: CASSHLDRASEAFF. The CDR3 coding sequence is TGTGCCAGCAGTCATCTCGACAGGGCCTCTGAAGCTTTCTTT.

V and J are TRBV4-1 and TRBJ1-1; D unclear. With 0 bases removed from V and 8 bases from J, the gap between germline ends came to 7 bases. The CDR3 is 12 amino acids. Germline V gene data show CDR1 as MGHRA and CDR2 as YSYEKL. DNA for the CDR3: TGCGCCAGCAGCCAAGATAATCGGGAAGCTTTCTTT. It yields the protein CASSQDNREAFF.

The rearrangement uses TRBV27 and TRBJ1-6; D uncertain. This CDR3 spans 14 amino acids. Trimming cost V 4 bases and J 10 bases, with 14 bases left between them. Germline assignment: CDR1 MNHEY and CDR2 SMNVEV (reference sequence). The CDR3 DNA reads TGTGCCAGCAGTTGGGGTAGAGAATGGTCACCCCTCCACTTT. Its protein is CASSWGREWSPLHF.

The rearrangement uses TRBV5-5 and TRBJ1-3; TRBD1 is a possible D gene (6 bases). The length of the CDR3 is 15 residues. Germline V lookup: CDR1 SGHKS, CDR2 YYEKEE (reference sequence). V shed 4 bases and J shed 2 bases, with 13 bases lying between them. CDR3 nucleotides: TGTGCCAGCAGCACGGCCGGGACAACTGGAAACACCATATATTTT. It encodes CASSTAGTTGNTIYF.

The chain is built from TRBV27 and TRBJ2-2; 8 nucleotides agree with TRBD2. The length of the CDR3 is 15 residues. The germline CDR1 and CDR2 sequences are MNHEY and SMNVEV (reference sequence). V lost 5 bases and J lost 7; bases outside the gene matches: 9. The CDR3 protein is CASSSGGPFVGELFF. CDR3 coding DNA: TGTGCCAGCAGTAGCGGGGGCCCGTTCGTCGGGGAGCTGTTTTTT.

The chain links TRBV30 to TRBJ2-1; no clear D gene. The CDR3 is 14 amino acids. Germline assignment: CDR1 GTSNPN and CDR2 SVGIG (reference sequence). The germline V and J ends were trimmed by 0 bases and 4 bases, with 10 bases remaining between them. In DNA form, the CDR3 reads TGTGCCTGGAGTGTTCGTGGCAGATACAATGAGCAGTTCTTC. It translates to CAWSVRGRYNEQFF. Filled out from reference TRBV30 and TRBJ2-1, the complete variable domain reads SQTIHQWPATLVQPVGSPLSLECTVEGTSNPNLYWYRQAAGRGLQLLFYSVGIGQISSEVPQNLSASRPQDRQFILSSKKLLLSDSGFYLCAWSVRGRYNEQFFGPGTRLTVL.

The DNA of the CDR3 is TGTGCCAGCAGTGAGGCCGGGGGCGAGAGCGAGCAGTACTTC. It specifies CASSEAGGESEQYF. The chain joins TRBV2 to TRBJ2-7, with D perhaps given as TRBD1 or TRBD2 (6 bases each). The germline V and J ends were trimmed by 3 bases and 6 bases, with 15 bases remaining between them. The CDR3 is 14 residues long. Germline V lookup: CDR1 SNHLY, CDR2 FYNNEI.

The chain couples TRBV5-5 to TRBJ2-5; no definite D call. Trimming took 4 bases from V and 5 from J, leaving 15 bases between them. The CDR3 runs to 14 residues. Germline CDR1 and CDR2: SGHKS and YYEKEE (reference sequence). CDR3 sequence: CASSPTGLGETQYF. CDR3 bases: TGTGCCAGCAGCCCCACGGGCCTAGGGGAGACCCAGTACTTC.

J is TRBJ1-1 and V is TRBV4-3; no clear D. Germline CDR1 LGHNA, CDR2 YSLEER. The length of the CDR3 is 16 residues. Between the trimmed V and J ends, which lost 4 bases and 3 bases, there was a span of 18 bases. The CDR3 loop reads CASSPQGSVVYTEAFF. CDR3 nucleotides: TGCGCCAGCAGCCCCCAAGGCTCGGTGGTCTACACTGAAGCTTTCTTT.

The chain couples TRBV23-1 to TRBJ2-3, with D maybe TRBD2 (6 bases). TRBV23-1 is sorted into the ORF group, with uncertain function. This CDR3 region has 17 residues. V was trimmed by 0 bases and J by 2 bases, leaving 15 bases between them. The CDR3 protein is CASSQSRGGRATDTQYF. DNA of the CDR3: TGCGCCAGCAGTCAATCGAGGGGAGGTAGGGCCACAGATACGCAGTATTTT.

This chain joins TRBV6-5 and TRBJ1-1; D uncertain. V lost 11 bases to trimming and J lost 8 bases, with 21 bases between them. The CDR3 covers 13 residues. Germline V gene lookup returns CDR1 MNHEY and CDR2 SVGAGI. The CDR3 spells CAVGGLDAREAFF. The DNA for the CDR3 is TGTGCCGTCGGTGGTCTTGACGCTAGAGAAGCTTTCTTT.

The chain uses TRBV12-3 or TRBV12-4 and TRBJ2-5; 7 positions agree with TRBD2. The CDR3 is made up of 11 amino acids. V lost 5 bases and J lost 10; bases outside the gene matches: 4. CDR3 loop: CASSNRDYQYF. CDR3 nucleotide sequence: TGTGCCAGCAGTAACCGGGACTACCAGTACTTC.